The rows below give T cell receptor beta chains drawn from one sample of a study of cytotoxic CD8 clonotypes in ibrutinib-treated CLL. This table comes from immunoSEQ multiplex PCR, and its TCRdb copy is limited to in-frame clones, with some not included. The sample has fewer than 400,000 clones, roughly 71% seen once. Sequencing was performed on PBMCs, taken after 36 months of ibrutinib treatment. The receptors come from a human donor with chronic lymphocytic leukemia. Both conserved end residues are part of each CDR3. D genes are given only for firm matches. The size entry is marked missing in some rows and otherwise reads once, few, many or a size class.

>TRBJ1-5|NA|TRBD1|TRBV7-6
CASSLGTGGSQPQHF
TGTGCCAGCAGCTTAGGAACAGGGGGAAGTCAGCCCCAGCATTTT
>TRBJ1-5|NA|NA|TRBV15
CATSRAGNNQPQHF
TGTGCCACCAGCAGGGCGGGGAACAATCAGCCCCAGCATTTT
>TRBJ2-2|NA|TRBD2|TRBV7-2
CASSITSAKFTGELFF
TGTGCCAGCAGCATCACTAGCGCAAAATTCACCGGGGAGCTGTTTTTT
>TRBJ2-5|NA|TRBD1|TRBV9
CASSVTPSGGETQYF
TGTGCCAGCAGCGTTACTCCTTCAGGGGGAGAGACCCAGTACTTC
>TRBJ1-2|NA|NA|TRBV10-3
CAISDEGALWYGYTF
TGTGCCATCAGTGATGAAGGGGCATTATGGTATGGCTACACCTTC
>TRBJ1-4|NA|NA|TRBV5-5
CASSLRLIVRGTNEKLFF
TGTGCCAGCAGCTTGCGTCTTATTGTTCGGGGAACTAATGAAAAACTGTTTTTT
>TRBJ1-3|NA|NA|TRBV19
CATSSSGNTIYF
TGTGCCACCTCAAGCTCTGGAAACACCATATATTTT
>TRBJ1-2|NA|NA|TRBV6-5
CASSSSGAYYGYTF
TGTGCCAGCAGTTCGTCGGGAGCATACTATGGCTACACCTTC
>TRBJ1-4|NA|NA|TRBV29-1
CSVQTGANEKLFF
TGCAGCGTCCAGACGGGGGCTAATGAAAAACTGTTTTTT
>TRBJ2-7|NA|TRBD2|TRBV11-2
CASSLVRGNSYEQYF
TGTGCCAGCAGCTTGGTGCGGGGGAACTCCTACGAGCAGTACTTC
>TRBJ2-7|NA|TRBD2|TRBV9
CASSVGLAAYEQYF
TGTGCCAGCAGCGTAGGACTAGCGGCCTACGAGCAGTACTTC
>TRBJ1-1|NA|TRBD1|TRBV11-2
CASSKQGWTEAFF
TGTGCCAGCAGCAAACAGGGGTGGACTGAAGCTTTCTTT
>TRBJ2-5|NA|NA|TRBV5-6
CASSLGDTPKTQYF
TGTGCCAGCAGCTTAGGAGACACCCCGAAGACCCAGTACTTC
>TRBJ2-3|few|TRBD2|TRBV14
CASSRTLAGADTQYF
TGTGCCAGCAGCCGGACACTAGCGGGAGCAGATACGCAGTATTTT
>TRBJ2-1|NA|NA|TRBV9
CASSVGPPRSEQFF
TGTGCCAGCAGCGTAGGGCCCCCTAGAAGTGAGCAGTTCTTC
>TRBJ2-7|NA|NA|TRBV7-2
CASSLVSLEGYEQYF
TGTGCCAGCAGCTTAGTCAGCCTTGAGGGATACGAGCAGTACTTC
>TRBJ2-7|few|NA|TRBV9
CASSPRGRTYEQYF
TGTGCCAGCAGCCCACGGGGGCGGACCTACGAGCAGTACTTC
>TRBJ2-5|NA|NA|TRBV6-5
CASSYRSQETQYF
TGTGCCAGCAGTTACCGAAGCCAAGAGACCCAGTACTTC
>TRBJ1-2|NA|NA|TRBV5-6
CASSQIRDIPNYGYTF
TGTGCCAGCAGCCAAATCCGGGACATACCCAACTATGGCTACACCTTC
>TRBJ1-1|few|NA|TRBV6-6
CASSYATVNTEAFF
TGTGCCAGCAGTTACGCGACAGTGAACACTGAAGCTTTCTTT
>TRBJ1-2|NA|NA|TRBV28
CASSPPGRREAYGYTF
TGTGCCAGCAGTCCCCCCGGACGGCGGGAGGCGTATGGCTACACCTTC
>TRBJ1-1|NA|NA|TRBV29-1
CSASVGGNTEAFF
TGCAGCGCCTCGGTCGGAGGGAACACTGAAGCTTTCTTT
>TRBJ2-5|NA|TRBD2|TRBV10-3
CAISRTPSTSGGARETQYF
TGTGCCATCAGCCGAACCCCTTCGACTAGCGGGGGGGCCCGGGAGACCCAGTACTTC
>TRBJ1-4|NA|NA|TRBV15
CATSRGVGDTFSEKLFF
TGTGCCACCAGCAGAGGAGTTGGCGACACCTTTTCTGAAAAACTGTTTTTT